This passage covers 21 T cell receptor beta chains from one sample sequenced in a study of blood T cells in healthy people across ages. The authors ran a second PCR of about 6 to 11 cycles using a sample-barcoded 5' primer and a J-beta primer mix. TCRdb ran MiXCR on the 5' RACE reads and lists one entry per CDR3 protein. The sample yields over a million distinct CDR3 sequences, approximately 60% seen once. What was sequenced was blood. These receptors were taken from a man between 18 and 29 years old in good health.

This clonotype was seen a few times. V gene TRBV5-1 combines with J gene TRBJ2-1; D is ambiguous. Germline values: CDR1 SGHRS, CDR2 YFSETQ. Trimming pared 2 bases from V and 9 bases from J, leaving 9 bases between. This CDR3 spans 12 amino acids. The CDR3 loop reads CASSFDIGEQFF. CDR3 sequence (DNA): TGCGCCAGCAGCTTTGACATCGGTGAGCAGTTCTTC.

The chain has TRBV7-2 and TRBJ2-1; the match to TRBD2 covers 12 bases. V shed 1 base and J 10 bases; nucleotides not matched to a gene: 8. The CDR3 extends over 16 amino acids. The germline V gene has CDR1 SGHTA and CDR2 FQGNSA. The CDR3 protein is CASSLVSTSGGREQFF. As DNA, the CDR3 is TGTGCCAGCAGCTTAGTTTCGACTAGCGGGGGTCGCGAGCAGTTCTTC.

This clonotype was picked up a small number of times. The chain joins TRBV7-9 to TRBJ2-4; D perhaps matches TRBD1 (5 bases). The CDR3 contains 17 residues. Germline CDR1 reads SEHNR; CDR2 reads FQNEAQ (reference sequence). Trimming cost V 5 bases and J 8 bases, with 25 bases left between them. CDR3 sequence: CASSTPEDGERGDIQYF. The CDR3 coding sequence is TGTGCCAGCAGCACACCCGAGGACGGAGAAAGGGGCGACATTCAGTACTTC.

This CDR3 is CASRKDWQDTQYF. Written as DNA, the CDR3 is TGTGCCAGCAGGAAGGACTGGCAGGATACGCAGTATTTT. This chain joins TRBV6-5 and TRBJ2-3, with D maybe TRBD2 (5 bases). V was trimmed by 6 bases and J by 6 bases, leaving 13 bases between them. This CDR3 has 13 amino acids. Germline values: CDR1 MNHEY, CDR2 SVGAGI.

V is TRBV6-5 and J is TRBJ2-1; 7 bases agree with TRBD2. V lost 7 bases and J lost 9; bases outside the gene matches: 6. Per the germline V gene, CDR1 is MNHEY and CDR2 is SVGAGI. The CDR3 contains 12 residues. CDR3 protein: CASMGGLGEQFF. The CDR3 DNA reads TGTGCCAGCATGGGAGGGTTAGGTGAGCAGTTCTTC.

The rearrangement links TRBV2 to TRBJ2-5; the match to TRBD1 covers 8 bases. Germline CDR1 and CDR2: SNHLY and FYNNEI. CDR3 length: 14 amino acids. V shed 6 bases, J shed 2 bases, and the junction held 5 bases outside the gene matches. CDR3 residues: CASRTRTGQETQYF. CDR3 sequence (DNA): TGTGCCAGCAGAACGAGGACAGGGCAAGAGACCCAGTACTTC.

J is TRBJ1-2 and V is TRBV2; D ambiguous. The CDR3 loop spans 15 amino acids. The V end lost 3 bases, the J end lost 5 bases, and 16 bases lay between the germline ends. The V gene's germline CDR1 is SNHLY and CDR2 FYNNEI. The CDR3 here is CASSDVGVLTYGYTF. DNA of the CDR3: TGTGCCAGCAGTGACGTCGGCGTACTTACATATGGCTACACCTTC.

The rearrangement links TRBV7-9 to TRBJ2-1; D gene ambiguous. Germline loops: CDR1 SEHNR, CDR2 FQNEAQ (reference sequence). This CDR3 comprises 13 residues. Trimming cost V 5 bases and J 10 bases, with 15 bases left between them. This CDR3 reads CASSKGQDLEQFF. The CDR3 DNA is TGTGCCAGCAGCAAAGGGCAGGACCTGGAGCAGTTCTTC.

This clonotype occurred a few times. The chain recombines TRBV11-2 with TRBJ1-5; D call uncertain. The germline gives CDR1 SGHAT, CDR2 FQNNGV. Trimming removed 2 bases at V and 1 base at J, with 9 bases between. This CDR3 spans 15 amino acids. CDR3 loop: CASSLSGSSNQPQHF. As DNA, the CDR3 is TGTGCCAGCAGCTTATCAGGATCGAGCAATCAGCCCCAGCATTTT.

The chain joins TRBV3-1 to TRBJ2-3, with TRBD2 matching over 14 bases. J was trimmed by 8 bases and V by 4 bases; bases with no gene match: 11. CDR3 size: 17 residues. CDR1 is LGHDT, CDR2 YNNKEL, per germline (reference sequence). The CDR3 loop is CASSPGTSGSHSVTQYF. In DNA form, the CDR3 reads TGTGCCAGCAGCCCAGGGACTAGCGGGAGCCATTCAGTTACGCAGTATTTT.

The DNA for the CDR3 is TGTGCCACCATAGGACTAGTTCAAGAGACCCAGTACTTC. Translated, it gives CATIGLVQETQYF. The rearrangement uses TRBV24-1 and TRBJ2-5; 7 bases agree with TRBD2. Germline values: CDR1 KGHDR, CDR2 SFDVKD. V lost 8 bases to trimming and J lost 2 bases; unmatched junction nucleotides: 4. There are 13 residues in the CDR3.

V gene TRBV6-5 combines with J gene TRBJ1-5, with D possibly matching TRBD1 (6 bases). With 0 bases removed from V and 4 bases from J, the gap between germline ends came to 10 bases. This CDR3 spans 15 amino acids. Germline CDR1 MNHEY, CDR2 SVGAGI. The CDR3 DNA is TGTGCCAGCAGTTACTCGACGAGGGGGAATCAGCCCCAGCATTTT. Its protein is CASSYSTRGNQPQHF.

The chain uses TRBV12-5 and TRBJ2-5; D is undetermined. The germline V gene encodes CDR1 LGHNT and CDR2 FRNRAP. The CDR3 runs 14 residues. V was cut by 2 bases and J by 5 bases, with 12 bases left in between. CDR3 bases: TGTGCTAGTGGTTTGTCAACTTTAGGGGAGACCCAGTACTTC. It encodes CASGLSTLGETQYF. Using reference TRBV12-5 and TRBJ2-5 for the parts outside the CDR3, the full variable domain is DARVTQTPRHKVTEMGQEVTMRCQPILGHNTVFWYRQTMMQGLELLAYFRNRAPLDDSGMPKDRFSAEMPDATLATLKIQPSEPRDSAVYFCASGLSTLGETQYFGPGTRLLVL.

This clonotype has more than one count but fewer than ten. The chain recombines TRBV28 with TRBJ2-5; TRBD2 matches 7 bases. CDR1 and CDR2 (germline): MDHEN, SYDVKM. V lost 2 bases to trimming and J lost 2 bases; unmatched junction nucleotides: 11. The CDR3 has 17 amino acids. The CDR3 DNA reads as TGTGCCAGCAGTTTACTCCGGACTAGACGGGGACAAGAGACCCAGTACTTC. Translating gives CASSLLRTRRGQETQYF.

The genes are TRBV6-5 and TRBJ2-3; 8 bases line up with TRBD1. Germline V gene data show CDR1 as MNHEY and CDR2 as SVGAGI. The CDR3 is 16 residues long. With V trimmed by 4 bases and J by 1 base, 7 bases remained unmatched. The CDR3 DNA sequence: TGTGCCAGCAGTTTCCATACAGGGGGAGGCACAGATACGCAGTATTTT. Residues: CASSFHTGGGTDTQYF.

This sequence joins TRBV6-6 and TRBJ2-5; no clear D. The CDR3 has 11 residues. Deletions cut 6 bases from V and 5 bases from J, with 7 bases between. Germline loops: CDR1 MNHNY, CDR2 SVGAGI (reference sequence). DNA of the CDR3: TGTGCCAGCAGGCACTCCGAGACCCAGTACTTC. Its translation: CASRHSETQYF.

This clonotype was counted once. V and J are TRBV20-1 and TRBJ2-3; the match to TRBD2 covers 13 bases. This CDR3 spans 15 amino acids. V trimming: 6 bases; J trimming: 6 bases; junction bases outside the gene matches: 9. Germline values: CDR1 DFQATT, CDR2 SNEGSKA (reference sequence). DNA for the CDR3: TGCAGTGCCCTTACTAGCGGGAGGGCCGGGGATACGCAGTATTTT. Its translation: CSALTSGRAGDTQYF.

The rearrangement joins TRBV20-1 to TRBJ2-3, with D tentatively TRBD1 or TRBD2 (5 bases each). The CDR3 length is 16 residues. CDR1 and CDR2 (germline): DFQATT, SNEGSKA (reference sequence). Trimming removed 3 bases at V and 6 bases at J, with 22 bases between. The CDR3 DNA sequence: TGCAGTGCTAGTCTTCCCAATGTACGGGGCCCGGATACGCAGTATTTT. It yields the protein CSASLPNVRGPDTQYF.

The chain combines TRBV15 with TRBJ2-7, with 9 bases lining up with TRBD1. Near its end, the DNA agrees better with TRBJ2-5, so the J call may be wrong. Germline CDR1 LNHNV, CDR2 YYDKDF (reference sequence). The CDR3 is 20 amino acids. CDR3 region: CATSPRGPGQGTKSKETQYF. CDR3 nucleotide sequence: TGTGCCACCAGCCCACGGGGGCCGGGACAGGGCACAAAATCAAAGGAGACCCAGTACTTC.

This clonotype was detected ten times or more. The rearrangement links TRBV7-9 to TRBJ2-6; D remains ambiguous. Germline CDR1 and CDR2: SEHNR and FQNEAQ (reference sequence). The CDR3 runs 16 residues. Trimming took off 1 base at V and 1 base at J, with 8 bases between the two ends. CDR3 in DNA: TGTGCCAGCAGCTTAGTCCGGAATTCTGGGGCCAACGTCCTGACTTTC. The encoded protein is CASSLVRNSGANVLTF.

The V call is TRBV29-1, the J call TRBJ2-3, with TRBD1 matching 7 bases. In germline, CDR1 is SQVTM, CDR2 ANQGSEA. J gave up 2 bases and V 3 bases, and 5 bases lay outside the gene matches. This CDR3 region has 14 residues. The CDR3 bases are TGCAGCGTTGACGGGACAGCGGCCACAGATACGCAGTATTTT. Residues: CSVDGTAATDTQYF.